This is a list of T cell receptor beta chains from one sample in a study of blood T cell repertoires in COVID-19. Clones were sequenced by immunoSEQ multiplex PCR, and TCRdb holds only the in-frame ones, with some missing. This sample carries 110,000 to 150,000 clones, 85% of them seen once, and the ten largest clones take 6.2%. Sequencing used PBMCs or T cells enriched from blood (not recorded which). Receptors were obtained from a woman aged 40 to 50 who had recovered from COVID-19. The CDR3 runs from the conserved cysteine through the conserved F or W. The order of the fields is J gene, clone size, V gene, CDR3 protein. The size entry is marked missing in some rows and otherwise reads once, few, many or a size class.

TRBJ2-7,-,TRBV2,CASSERRRESDEQYF
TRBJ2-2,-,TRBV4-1,CASSPHSGELFF
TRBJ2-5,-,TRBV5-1,CASSFRTSEETQYF
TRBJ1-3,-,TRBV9,CASSVGGGRSGNTIYF
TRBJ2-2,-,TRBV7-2,CASSLGQGSGELFF
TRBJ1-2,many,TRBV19,CASTATGEGIYGYTF
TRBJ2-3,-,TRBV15,CATSKVAGGSTDTQYF
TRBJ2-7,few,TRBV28,CATGSSYEQYF
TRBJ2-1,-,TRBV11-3,CASSPGKQFYSYNEQFF
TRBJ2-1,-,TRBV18,CASSPILSGGEQFF
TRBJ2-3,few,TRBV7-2,CASSPWTSGVGDTQYF